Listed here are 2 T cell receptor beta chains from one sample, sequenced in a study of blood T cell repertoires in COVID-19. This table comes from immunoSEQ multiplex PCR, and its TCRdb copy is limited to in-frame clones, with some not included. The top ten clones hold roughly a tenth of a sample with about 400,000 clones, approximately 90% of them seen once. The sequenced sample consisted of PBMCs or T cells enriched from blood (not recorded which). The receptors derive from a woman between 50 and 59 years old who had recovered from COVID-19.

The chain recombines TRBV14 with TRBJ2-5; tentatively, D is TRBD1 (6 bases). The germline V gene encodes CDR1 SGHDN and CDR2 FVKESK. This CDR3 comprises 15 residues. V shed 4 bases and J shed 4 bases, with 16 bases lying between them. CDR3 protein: CASSPTGSIVETQYF. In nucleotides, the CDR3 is TGTGCCAGCAGCCCCACAGGGTCTATTGTAGAGACCCAGTACTTC. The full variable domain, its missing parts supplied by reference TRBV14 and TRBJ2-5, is EAGVTQFPSHSVIEKGQTVTLRCDPISGHDNLYWYRRVMGKEIKFLLHFVKESKQDESGMPNNRFLAERTGGTYSTLKVQPAELEDSGVYFCASSPTGSIVETQYFGPGTRLLVL.

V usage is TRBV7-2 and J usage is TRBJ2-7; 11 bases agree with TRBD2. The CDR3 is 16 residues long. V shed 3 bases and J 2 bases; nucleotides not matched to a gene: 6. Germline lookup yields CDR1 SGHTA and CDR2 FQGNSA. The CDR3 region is CASSFSSGGKPYEQYF. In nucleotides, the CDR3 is TGTGCCAGCAGCTTCTCTAGCGGGGGGAAGCCCTACGAGCAGTACTTC. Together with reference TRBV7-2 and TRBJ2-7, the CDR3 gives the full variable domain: GAGVSQSPSNKVTEKGKDVELRCDPISGHTALYWYRQSLGQGLEFLIYFQGNSAPDKSGLPSDRFSAERTGGSVSTLTIQRTQQEDSAVYLCASSFSSGGKPYEQYFGPGTRLTVT.